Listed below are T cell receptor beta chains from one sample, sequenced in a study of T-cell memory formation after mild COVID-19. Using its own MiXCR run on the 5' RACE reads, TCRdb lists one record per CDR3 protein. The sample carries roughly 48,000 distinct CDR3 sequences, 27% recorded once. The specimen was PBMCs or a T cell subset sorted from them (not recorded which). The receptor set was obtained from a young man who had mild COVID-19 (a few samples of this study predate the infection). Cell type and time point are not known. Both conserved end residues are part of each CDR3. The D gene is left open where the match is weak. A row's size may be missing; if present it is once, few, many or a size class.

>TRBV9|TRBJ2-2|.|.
CASSVDGTGELFF
TGTGCCAGCAGCGTAGACGGGACGGGGGAGCTGTTTTTT
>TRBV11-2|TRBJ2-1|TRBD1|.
CASSLRPGTDANEQFF
TGTGCCAGCAGCTTAAGACCCGGGACAGACGCCAATGAGCAGTTCTTC
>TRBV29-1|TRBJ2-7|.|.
CSVVTESYEQYF
TGCAGCGTTGTAACGGAGAGCTACGAGCAGTACTTC
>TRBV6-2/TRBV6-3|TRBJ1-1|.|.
CASRPPGELNTEAFF
TGTGCCAGCAGACCACCTGGGGAGTTGAACACTGAAGCTTTCTTT
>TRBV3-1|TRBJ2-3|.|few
CASSQSSGESTDTQYF
TGTGCCAGCAGCCAAAGTAGCGGAGAATCCACAGATACGCAGTATTTT
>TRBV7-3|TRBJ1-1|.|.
CASSWAGNTEAFF
TGTGCCAGCAGCTGGGCGGGGAACACTGAAGCTTTCTTT
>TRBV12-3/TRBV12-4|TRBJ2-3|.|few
CASSPAGGPTDTQYF
TGTGCCAGCAGTCCGGCCGGGGGACCCACAGATACGCAGTATTTT
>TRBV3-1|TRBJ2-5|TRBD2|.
CASSPQASGGNVGETQYF
TGTGCCAGCAGCCCTCAAGCTAGCGGGGGGAACGTTGGAGAGACCCAGTACTTC
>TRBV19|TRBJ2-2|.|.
CASSISSGAGELFF
TGTGCCAGTAGTATTTCGTCGGGGGCCGGGGAGCTGTTTTTT
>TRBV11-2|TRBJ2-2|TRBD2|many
CASSPTSGGTGELFF
TGTGCCAGCAGCCCTACTAGCGGGGGGACCGGGGAGCTGTTTTTT
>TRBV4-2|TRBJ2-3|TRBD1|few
CASSEGTADTQYF
TGTGCCAGCAGCGAAGGGACAGCAGATACGCAGTATTTT
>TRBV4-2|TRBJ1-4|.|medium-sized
CASSQETANEKLFF
TGTGCCAGCAGCCAAGAGACAGCTAATGAAAAACTGTTTTTT
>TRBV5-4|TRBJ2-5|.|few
CASSLAYDSGETQYF
TGTGCCAGCAGCTTGGCCTACGACAGTGGGGAGACCCAGTACTTC
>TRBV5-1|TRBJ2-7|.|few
CASSLVPGDEQYF
TGCGCCAGCAGCTTAGTGCCCGGGGACGAGCAGTACTTC
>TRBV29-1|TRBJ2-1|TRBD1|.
CSVVGTGSRNEQFF
TGCAGCGTTGTCGGGACAGGGAGTCGGAATGAGCAGTTCTTC